The rows below give T cell receptor beta chains drawn from one sample of a study of cytomegalovirus exposure and HLA in healthy donors. Sequenced by immunoSEQ multiplex PCR; TCRdb stores in-frame clones only, minus some. The sample yields hundreds of thousands of clones, about 88% seen once. Source material: PBMCs. The receptors were gathered from a girl aged 2 to 9 in good health and CMV-seronegative. The CDR3 runs from the conserved cysteine through the conserved F or W. D genes are given only for firm matches. Only some rows state a clone size, as once, few, many or a class for expanded clones.

V	J	size	D	DNA	CDR3
TRBV23-1	TRBJ2-7	-	TRBD1	TGCGCCAGCAGACGTTCCGGGACAGGTACCGAGCAGTACTTC	CASRRSGTGTEQYF
TRBV6-1	TRBJ2-7	-	TRBD1	TGTGCCAGCAGCAACCGGGACAGGGGGACCTACGAGCAGTACTTC	CASSNRDRGTYEQYF
TRBV7-9	TRBJ2-3	-	-	TGTGCCAGCAGCTTTGAAGGAGACACAGATACGCAGTATTTT	CASSFEGDTDTQYF
TRBV10-2	TRBJ2-3	-	TRBD2	TGCGCCAGCAAGACTAGCGGGACAGATACGCAGTATTTT	CASKTSGTDTQYF
TRBV27	TRBJ1-1	-	-	TGTGCCAGCAGTCCTATACGGAGGATATGGGGCACTGAAGCTTTCTTT	CASSPIRRIWGTEAFF
TRBV27	TRBJ1-4	-	TRBD1	TGTGCCAGCAGTTTCGGAGGGGGCGGTGAAAAACTGTTTTTT	CASSFGGGGEKLFF
TRBV9	TRBJ2-1	-	TRBD2	TGTGCCAGCAGCGACAGACTAGCCGTCAATGAGCAGTTCTTC	CASSDRLAVNEQFF
TRBV7-9	TRBJ2-1	few	-	TGTGCCAGCAGCTCCTCCCTCGACAACAAGAATGAGCAGTTCTTC	CASSSSLDNKNEQFF
TRBV2	TRBJ2-1	-	TRBD2	TGTGCCAGCAGTGAACCCGGACTAGCGGGAGTCAATGAGCAGTTCTTC	CASSEPGLAGVNEQFF
TRBV7-9	TRBJ1-4	-	TRBD1	TGTGCCAGCAGCTTAGAGGGACAGGGGTTTAATGAAAAACTGTTTTTT	CASSLEGQGFNEKLFF
TRBV5-1	TRBJ1-4	-	-	TGCGCCAGCAGCTTGAAGGGCAGGGGCCTGTTTTTT	CASSLKGRGLFF
TRBV5-6	TRBJ2-5	-	-	TGTGCCAGCAGCTTGGCTCCAGGGGAAGAGACCCAGTACTTC	CASSLAPGEETQYF
TRBV5-1	TRBJ2-3	-	-	TGCGCCAGCAGCTTGGAACGAAGGGGCGCAGATACGCAGTATTTT	CASSLERRGADTQYF
TRBV11-2	TRBJ2-3	-	-	TGTGCCAGCAGCACCTGGGACAACACAGATACGCAGTATTTT	CASSTWDNTDTQYF
TRBV5-1	TRBJ2-5	-	TRBD2	TGCGCCAGCAGCGAGGGGACTAGCGGAGAGACCCAGTACTTC	CASSEGTSGETQYF
TRBV4-1	TRBJ1-1	-	-	TGCGCCAGCAGCGAGAGGCACAGGGCTCAGAACACTGAAGCTTTCTTT	CASSERHRAQNTEAFF
TRBV18	TRBJ2-3	-	-	TGTGCCAGCTCACGACAAACTGGCACAGATACGCAGTATTTT	CASSRQTGTDTQYF
TRBV2	TRBJ2-1	-	TRBD1	TGTGCCAGCAGTGAAGGGGACAGGGTTTATGATGAGCAGTTCTTC	CASSEGDRVYDEQFF
TRBV10-3	TRBJ1-1	-	-	TGTGCCACCGCCGAGGGTAACACTGAAGCTTTCTTT	CATAEGNTEAFF
TRBV12-5	TRBJ1-1	-	-	TGTGCTAGTGGTTTGGCACAGAACACTGAAGCTTTCTTT	CASGLAQNTEAFF
TRBV7-9	TRBJ1-1	once	TRBD1	TGTGCCAGCAGCTCGCGGACAGGGAAGGGCATGAACACTGAAGCTTTCTTT	CASSSRTGKGMNTEAFF
TRBV13	TRBJ2-1	-	TRBD2	TGTGCCAGCACTGGGGAGGGGAGCTCCTACAATGAGCAGTTCTTC	CASTGEGSSYNEQFF
TRBV30	TRBJ1-1	-	-	TGTGCCTGGGAGAGAACTGAAGCTTTCTTT	CAWERTEAFF
TRBV7-2	TRBJ2-3	-	TRBD2	TGTGCCAGCAGCTTAGTACTAGCGGGAGGGGCGCAGTATTTT	CASSLVLAGGAQYF
TRBV6-5	TRBJ1-4	once	TRBD1	TGTGCCAGCAGCCGCGACAGGGCTGGAGAAAAACTGTTTTTT	CASSRDRAGEKLFF
TRBV5-1	TRBJ2-7	once	TRBD2	TGCGCCAGCAGCCAGGGGGGGCTAGCGGGGGCCTACGAGCAGTACTTC	CASSQGGLAGAYEQYF
TRBV5-1	TRBJ2-7	-	TRBD1	TGCGCCAGCAGCTTGGTCCCCGGGACAGGGTACTACGAGCAGTACTTC	CASSLVPGTGYYEQYF
TRBV5-1	TRBJ2-1	-	TRBD2	TGCGCCAGCAGCTACCGTCATCCGTACCTAGCGGGGTACTACAATGAGCAGTTCTTC	CASSYRHPYLAGYYNEQFF
TRBV7-9	TRBJ2-1	-	-	TGTGCCAGCAGAGGTGAATCACACGGGGGCAATGAGCAGTTCTTC	CASRGESHGGNEQFF
TRBV9	TRBJ2-1	-	-	TGTGCCAGCAGCGTCGATGCGATGGTGGATGAGCAGTTCTTC	CASSVDAMVDEQFF
TRBV27	TRBJ2-7	once	TRBD1	TGTGCCAGCAGCCTGCAGGGGGACGAGCAGTACTTC	CASSLQGDEQYF
TRBV5-8	TRBJ2-7	-	-	TGTGCCAGCAGCGTCACGGGGTCTTCTTACTACGAGCAGTACTTC	CASSVTGSSYYEQYF
TRBV5-5	TRBJ1-2	-	TRBD1	TGTGCCAGCAGCACGGGACAGGTCAACTATGGCTACACCTTC	CASSTGQVNYGYTF
TRBV6-6	TRBJ2-3	-	-	TGTGCCAGCAGTTACAGTAGCGATACGCAGTATTTT	CASSYSSDTQYF
TRBV7-2	TRBJ2-7	-	TRBD2	TGTGCCAGCAGCTTAGGGCTAGCGGGGGTGCAGTACTTC	CASSLGLAGVQYF
TRBV9	TRBJ2-7	-	TRBD2	TGTGCCAGCAGCCCCCGGACTAGCGGGAACGAGCAGTACTTC	CASSPRTSGNEQYF
TRBV10-3	TRBJ2-1	-	-	TGTGCCATCAGTCGACTGTTATACAATGAGCAGTTCTTC	CAISRLLYNEQFF
TRBV7-9	TRBJ1-3	-	TRBD1	TGTGCCAGCAGGGGAACAGGGGCTGGAAACACCATATATTTT	CASRGTGAGNTIYF
TRBV25-1	TRBJ1-2	-	-	TGTGCCAGCAGTACAGTAAGCGGCTACACCTTC	CASSTVSGYTF
TRBV12-5	TRBJ2-2	-	TRBD2	TGTGCTAGTGGTTTGGGGGGCAGGGAGGGCGGGGAGCTGTTTTTT	CASGLGGREGGELFF
TRBV9	TRBJ2-7	-	-	TGTGCCAGCAGCCCCCTTTCCGGTTACGAGCAGTACTTC	CASSPLSGYEQYF
TRBV6-5	TRBJ2-1	-	TRBD1	TGTGCCAGCAGGTACAAAGGGGGCGCGTTCAATGAGCAGTTCTTC	CASRYKGGAFNEQFF
TRBV29-1	TRBJ1-2	few	-	TGCAGCGTTGAGGAGGGTTTCTATGGCTACACCTTC	CSVEEGFYGYTF
TRBV5-4	TRBJ2-7	-	TRBD2	TGTGCCAGCAGCTTGGCTAGCGGGACCCAATACGAGCAGTACTTC	CASSLASGTQYEQYF
TRBV6-4	TRBJ2-3	-	-	TGTGCCAGCAGTGATCGTGGGGCCTTCACAGATACGCAGTATTTT	CASSDRGAFTDTQYF
TRBV4-1	TRBJ1-2	-	TRBD1	TGCGCCAGCAGCCAGCGACAGGGGGGCGGCTATGGCTACACCTTC	CASSQRQGGGYGYTF
TRBV6-1	TRBJ2-7	few	TRBD2	TGTGCCAGCAGTGAAAGGCTAGCGGGGGTCTACGAGCAGTACTTC	CASSERLAGVYEQYF
TRBV5-1	TRBJ2-7	few	TRBD1	TGCGCCAGCAGCTTACAGGGGGCCTACGAGCAGTACTTC	CASSLQGAYEQYF